A selection of T cell receptor beta chains follows, all from one sample in a study of T cell repertoires in cytomegalovirus infection. In TCRdb, the reads were re-called with MiXCR into one record per CDR3 protein. The sample has about 700,000 distinct CDR3 sequences; approximately 33% are singletons. These receptors have no known antigen. Sequences were derived from cultured PBMCs, sampled from culture after CMV antigen stimulation. These receptors originate from a human donor in good health (CMV status not recorded). Some clones in this sample may be carry-over from other donors' samples. Each CDR3 is given with its conserved first and last residue. A D gene is named only where the DNA matches it firmly. Only some rows state a clone size, as once, few, many or a class for expanded clones.

d_call j_call clone_size v_call cdr3_nt cdr3_aa
NA TRBJ2-2 once TRBV20-1 TGCAGTGCCGTCGCCGGGACCCAATCCGGGGAGCTGTTTTTT CSAVAGTQSGELFF
NA TRBJ2-3 many TRBV7-2 TGTGCCAGCAGCTTAGCAGCGGGCCCAGATACGCAGTATTTT CASSLAAGPDTQYF
NA TRBJ2-3 once TRBV20-1 TGCAGTGCCAGGGCGACCGACGGTTGGAGCACAGATACGCAGTATTTT CSARATDGWSTDTQYF
NA TRBJ1-3 NA TRBV6-1 TGTGCCAGCAGTGAACTCGAAAGTCCCTCTGGAAACACCATATATTTT CASSELESPSGNTIYF
NA TRBJ1-6 NA TRBV27 TGTGCCAGCAGTTATCAGTCTCCCCTAAGTGGATCACCCCTCCACTTT CASSYQSPLSGSPLHF
TRBD2 TRBJ2-5 once TRBV3-1 TGTGCCAGCAGGGCCTTAGCGGGAGGCTGGGAGACCCAGTACTTC CASRALAGGWETQYF
NA TRBJ2-5 NA TRBV4-1 TGCGCCAGCAGCCAGGGCAGACAAGAGACCCAGTACTTC CASSQGRQETQYF
TRBD2 TRBJ2-5 NA TRBV2 TGTGCCAGCAGTGGGGTTAGCGGGACCCAAGAGACCCAGTACTTC CASSGVSGTQETQYF
NA TRBJ1-2 few TRBV7-2 TGTGCCAGCAGCTTAAAGATTGCAGGGCCGGTCGGCTATGGCTACACCTTC CASSLKIAGPVGYGYTF
NA TRBJ2-3 many TRBV7-2 TGTGCCAGCAGCTTGAGGCTAGCACCTAGCACAGATACGCAGTATTTT CASSLRLAPSTDTQYF
NA TRBJ2-1 NA TRBV19 TGTGCCAGTAGTCGCGACAATGAGCAGTCCTTC CASSRDNEQSF
TRBD1 TRBJ2-7 many TRBV7-2 TGTGCCAGCAGCTTAAGGAGGGACAGGGGGGGCGAGCAGTACTTC CASSLRRDRGGEQYF
NA TRBJ2-7 NA TRBV7-8 TGTGCCAGCAGCTCAAGGGTAGCGAGGGAGCAGTACTTC CASSSRVAREQYF
TRBD2 TRBJ2-7 few TRBV4-1 TGCGCCAGCAGCCAAGGGAGGGGCCCCGGGAGGGAGCAGTACTTC CASSQGRGPGREQYF